The text below deals with one TCR beta chain. The target antigen is unknown. These data come from a study of cytomegalovirus exposure and HLA in healthy donors. The study, taken as a whole, reports: In a later analysis, a genetic analysis reported fewer productive-TCR N-insertions in an Asian-associated ancestry cluster than the cohort average. In a later analysis, common viral pathogens appeared linked to several of the most significant clusters. In a later analysis, HLA-associated TCR beta chains were more clonally expanded than equally common others. The productive fraction for most TCR beta V segments was about 87% or about 30% in an earlier analysis.

Germline V gene sequence: CDR1 SNHLY, CDR2 FYNNEI. The CDR3 totals 15 residues. V dropped 7 bases and J dropped 13; count of bases not matched to a gene: 11. 60 Vbeta and 13 Jbeta primers were used in PCR. TCRdb's table, derived via immunoSEQ multiplex PCR, lists solely in-frame clones and lacks some. Of approximately 110,000 clones listed, roughly 71% were seen once; the top ten hold less than 5%. Sequenced sample: PBMCs. This sequence originates from a woman aged 45-60 years in good health and CMV-seropositive. The V call is TRBV2, the J call TRBJ1-6; 12 bases agree with TRBD1. The CDR3 is CASNPGQGALGPLHF. The CDR3 DNA is TGTGCCAGCAACCCGGGACAGGGGGCGTTGGGGCCCCTCCACTTT.